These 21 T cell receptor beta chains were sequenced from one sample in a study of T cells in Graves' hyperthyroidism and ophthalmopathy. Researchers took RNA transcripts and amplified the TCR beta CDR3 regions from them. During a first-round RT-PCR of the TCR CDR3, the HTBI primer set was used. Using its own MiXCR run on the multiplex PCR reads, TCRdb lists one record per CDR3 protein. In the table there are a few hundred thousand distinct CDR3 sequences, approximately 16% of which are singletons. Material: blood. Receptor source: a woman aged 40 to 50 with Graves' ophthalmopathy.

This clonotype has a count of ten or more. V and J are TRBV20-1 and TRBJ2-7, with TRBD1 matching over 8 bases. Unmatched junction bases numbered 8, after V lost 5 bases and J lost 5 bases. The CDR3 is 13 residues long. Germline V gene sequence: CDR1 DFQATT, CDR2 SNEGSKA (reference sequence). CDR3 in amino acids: CSADLDRADEQYF. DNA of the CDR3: TGCAGTGCTGACTTGGACAGGGCGGACGAGCAGTACTTC.

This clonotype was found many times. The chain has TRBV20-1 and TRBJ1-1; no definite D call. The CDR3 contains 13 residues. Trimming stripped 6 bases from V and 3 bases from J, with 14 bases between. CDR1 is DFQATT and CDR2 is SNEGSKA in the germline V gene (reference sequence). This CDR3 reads CSARDRTDTEAFF. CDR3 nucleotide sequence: TGCAGTGCACGGGATCGTACGGACACTGAAGCTTTCTTT.

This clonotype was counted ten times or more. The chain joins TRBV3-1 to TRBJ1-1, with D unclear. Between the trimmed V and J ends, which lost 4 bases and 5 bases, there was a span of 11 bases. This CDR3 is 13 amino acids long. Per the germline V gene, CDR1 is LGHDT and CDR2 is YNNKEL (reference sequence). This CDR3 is CASSRRGQTEAFF. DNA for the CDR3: TGTGCCAGCAGCCGCCGGGGTCAGACTGAAGCTTTCTTT.

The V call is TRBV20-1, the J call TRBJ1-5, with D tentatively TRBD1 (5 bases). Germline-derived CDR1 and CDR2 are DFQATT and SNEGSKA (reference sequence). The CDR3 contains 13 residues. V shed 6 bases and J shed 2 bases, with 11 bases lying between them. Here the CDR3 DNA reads TGCAGTGCGAGTTGGGGGGGCAATCAGCCCCAGCATTTT. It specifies CSASWGGNQPQHF.

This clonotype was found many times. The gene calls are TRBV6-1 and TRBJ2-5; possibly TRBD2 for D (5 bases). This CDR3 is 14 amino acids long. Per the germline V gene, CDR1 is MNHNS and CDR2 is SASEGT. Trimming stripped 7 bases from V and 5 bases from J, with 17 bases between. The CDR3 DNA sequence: TGTGCCAGCACCCGGGGATTGAGTGACGAGACCCAGTACTTC. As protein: CASTRGLSDETQYF.

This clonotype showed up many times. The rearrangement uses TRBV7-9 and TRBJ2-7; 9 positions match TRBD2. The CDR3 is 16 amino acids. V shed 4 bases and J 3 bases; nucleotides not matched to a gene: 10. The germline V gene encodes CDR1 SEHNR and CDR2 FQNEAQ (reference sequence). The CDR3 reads CASSWGAIAGDYEQYF. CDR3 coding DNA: TGTGCCAGCAGCTGGGGGGCAATAGCGGGAGACTACGAGCAGTACTTC.

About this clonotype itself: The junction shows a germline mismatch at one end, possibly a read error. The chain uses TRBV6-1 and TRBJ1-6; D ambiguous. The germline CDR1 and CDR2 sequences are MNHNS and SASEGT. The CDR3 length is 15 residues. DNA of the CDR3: TGTGCCAGCAATGAATGGCTCGAGCTGGGATCACCCCTCCACTTT. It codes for CASNEWLELGSPLHF.

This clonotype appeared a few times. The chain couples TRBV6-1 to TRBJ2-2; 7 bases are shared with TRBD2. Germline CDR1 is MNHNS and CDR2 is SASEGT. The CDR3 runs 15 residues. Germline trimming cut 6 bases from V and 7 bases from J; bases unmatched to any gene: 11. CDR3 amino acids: CASRGLSGTIGELFF. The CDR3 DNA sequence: TGTGCCAGCAGGGGACTAAGCGGGACTATCGGGGAGCTGTTTTTT.

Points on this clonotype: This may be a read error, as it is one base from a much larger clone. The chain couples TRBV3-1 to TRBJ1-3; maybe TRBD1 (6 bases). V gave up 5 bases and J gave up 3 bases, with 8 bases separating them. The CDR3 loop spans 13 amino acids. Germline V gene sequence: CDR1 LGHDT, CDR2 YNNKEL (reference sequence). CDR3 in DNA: TGTGCCAGCAGCAAGGGGGATGGAAACACCATATATTTT. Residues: CASSKGDGNTIYF.

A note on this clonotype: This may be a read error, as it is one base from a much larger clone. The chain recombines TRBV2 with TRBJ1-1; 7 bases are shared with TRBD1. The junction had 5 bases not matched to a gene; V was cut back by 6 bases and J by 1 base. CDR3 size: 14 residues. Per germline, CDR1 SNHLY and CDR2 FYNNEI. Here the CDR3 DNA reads TGTGCCAGCAGAGAGACAGGGTCGAACACTGAAGCTTTCTTT. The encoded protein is CASRETGSNTEAFF.

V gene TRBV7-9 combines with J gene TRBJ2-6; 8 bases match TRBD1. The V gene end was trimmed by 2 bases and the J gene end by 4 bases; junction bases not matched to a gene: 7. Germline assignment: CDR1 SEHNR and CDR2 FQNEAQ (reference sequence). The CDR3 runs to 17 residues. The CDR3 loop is CASSLTSRGRGANVLTF. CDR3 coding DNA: TGTGCCAGCAGCTTAACCTCCAGGGGGCGCGGGGCCAACGTCCTGACTTTC.

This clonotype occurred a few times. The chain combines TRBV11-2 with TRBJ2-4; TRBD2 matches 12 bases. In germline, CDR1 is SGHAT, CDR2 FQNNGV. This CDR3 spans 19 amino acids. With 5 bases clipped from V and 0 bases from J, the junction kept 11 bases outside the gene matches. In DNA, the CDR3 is TGTGCCAGCAGCCCCCCGGGACTAGCGGGCCCACTAGCCAAAAACATTCAGTACTTC. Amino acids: CASSPPGLAGPLAKNIQYF.

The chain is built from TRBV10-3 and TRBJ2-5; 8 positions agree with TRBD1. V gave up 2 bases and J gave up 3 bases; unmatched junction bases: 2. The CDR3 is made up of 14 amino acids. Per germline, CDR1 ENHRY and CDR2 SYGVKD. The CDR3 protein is CAISEADREETQYF. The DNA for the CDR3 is TGTGCCATCAGTGAGGCGGACAGGGAAGAGACCCAGTACTTC.

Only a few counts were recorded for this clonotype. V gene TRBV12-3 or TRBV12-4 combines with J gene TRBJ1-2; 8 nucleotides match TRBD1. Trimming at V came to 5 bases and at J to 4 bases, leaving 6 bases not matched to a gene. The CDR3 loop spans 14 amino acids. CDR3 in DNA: TGTGCCAGCAGTCGTCAGGGGGCAGCCTATGGCTACACCTTC. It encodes CASSRQGAAYGYTF.

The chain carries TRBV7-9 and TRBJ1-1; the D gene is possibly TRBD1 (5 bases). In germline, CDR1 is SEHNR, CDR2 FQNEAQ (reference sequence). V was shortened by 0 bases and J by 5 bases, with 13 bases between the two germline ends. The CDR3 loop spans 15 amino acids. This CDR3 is CASSLAGQGRTEAFF. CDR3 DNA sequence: TGTGCCAGCAGCTTAGCCGGGCAGGGAAGAACTGAAGCTTTCTTT.

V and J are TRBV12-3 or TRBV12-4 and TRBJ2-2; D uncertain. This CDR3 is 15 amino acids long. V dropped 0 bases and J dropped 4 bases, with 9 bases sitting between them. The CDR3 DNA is TGTGCCAGCAGTTTAGCGCCGGCAGCCACCGGGGAGCTGTTTTTT. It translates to CASSLAPAATGELFF.

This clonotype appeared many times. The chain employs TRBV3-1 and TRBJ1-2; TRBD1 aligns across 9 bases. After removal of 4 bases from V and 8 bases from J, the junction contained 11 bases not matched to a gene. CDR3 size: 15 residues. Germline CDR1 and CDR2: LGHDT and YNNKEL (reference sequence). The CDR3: CASSPSGDRVRGYTF. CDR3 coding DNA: TGTGCCAGCAGCCCTAGCGGGGACAGGGTCCGCGGCTACACCTTC.

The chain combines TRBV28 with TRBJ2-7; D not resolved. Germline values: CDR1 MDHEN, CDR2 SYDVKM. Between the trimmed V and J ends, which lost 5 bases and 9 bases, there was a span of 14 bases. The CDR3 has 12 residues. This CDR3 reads CASSPDRDWQYF. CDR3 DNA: TGTGCCAGCAGTCCGGACCGTGATTGGCAGTACTTC.

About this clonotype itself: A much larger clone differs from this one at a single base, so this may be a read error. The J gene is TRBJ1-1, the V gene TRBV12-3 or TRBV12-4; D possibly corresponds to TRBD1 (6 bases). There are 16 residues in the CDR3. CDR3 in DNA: TGTGCCAGCAGTTTACGACCAGGGACAACGAACACTGAAGCTTTGTTT. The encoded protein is CASSLRPGTTNTEALF.

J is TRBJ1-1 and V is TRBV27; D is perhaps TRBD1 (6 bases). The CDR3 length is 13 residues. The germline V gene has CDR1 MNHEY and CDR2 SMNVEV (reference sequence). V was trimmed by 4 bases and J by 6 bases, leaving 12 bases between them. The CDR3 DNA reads TGTGCCAGCAGTTCGTACCAGGGGTCTGAAGCTTTCTTT. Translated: CASSSYQGSEAFF.

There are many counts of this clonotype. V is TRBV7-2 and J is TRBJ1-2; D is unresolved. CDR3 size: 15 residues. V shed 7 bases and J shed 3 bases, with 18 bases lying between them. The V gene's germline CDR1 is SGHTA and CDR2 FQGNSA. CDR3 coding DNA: TGTGCCAGCACTCCCGAAGTTACAGTTGACTATGGCTACACCTTC. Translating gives CASTPEVTVDYGYTF.